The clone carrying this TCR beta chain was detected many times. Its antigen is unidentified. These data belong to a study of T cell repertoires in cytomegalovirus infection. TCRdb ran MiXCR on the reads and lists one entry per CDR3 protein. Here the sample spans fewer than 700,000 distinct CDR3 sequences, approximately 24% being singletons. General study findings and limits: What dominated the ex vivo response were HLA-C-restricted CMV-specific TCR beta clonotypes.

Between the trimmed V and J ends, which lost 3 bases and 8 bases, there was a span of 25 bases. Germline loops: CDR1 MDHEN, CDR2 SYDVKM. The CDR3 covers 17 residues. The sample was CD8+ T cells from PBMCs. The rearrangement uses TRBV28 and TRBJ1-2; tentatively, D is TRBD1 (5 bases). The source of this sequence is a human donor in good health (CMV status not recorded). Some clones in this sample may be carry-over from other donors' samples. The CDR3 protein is CASSLLSNPPERGGYTF. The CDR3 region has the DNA TGTGCCAGCAGTTTGCTAAGTAACCCTCCCGAAAGGGGCGGCTACACCTTC.